This TCR beta chain was obtained from a study of blood T cell repertoires in COVID-19. Looking at the study overall: Material from acute and convalescent COVID-19 was sourced from the United States, Italy and Spain. PBMCs, B-cell-depleted T cells, or T cells provided the cDNA or gDNA that made up the material.

The CDR3 length is 16 residues. Germline assignment: CDR1 KGHDR and CDR2 SFDVKD. The V and J ends lost 0 bases and 8 bases, in that order; junction bases with no gene match: 8. Original methodology: Estimated nucleated cell counts came from reference gene primer amplification. Sequencing was performed with immunoSEQ multiplex PCR; in TCRdb, only in-frame clones are kept and a portion is missing. V and J calls and clone size are as listed in that table; D and trimming were resolved from the DNA. The data show about 180,000 clones, roughly 77% seen once. What was sequenced was peripheral blood. The chain uses TRBV24-1 and TRBJ2-2; 7 nucleotides align to TRBD1. This clonotype was obtained from an elderly woman with COVID-19, enrolled during active disease. The DNA of the CDR3 is TGTGCCACCAGTGATTTGCCCCAGACAGGGCTTGGGGAGCTGTTTTTT. Translating it yields CATSDLPQTGLGELFF.